Shown below are 19 T cell receptor beta chains from a single sample sequenced in a study of shared clonotypes between healthy human individuals. Profiled with immunoSEQ multiplex PCR; TCRdb holds only in-frame clones, not every one. The sample holds 500,000 to 700,000 clones, 85% to 95% seen once. Naive CD8 cells comprised CD45RO-negative, CCR7-positively selected cells, excluding terminally differentiated effector memory CD45RA+ cells. Material: naive CD8+ T cells sorted from blood. These receptor sequences come from a woman aged 25-40 years in good health.

The V and J genes are TRBV27 and TRBJ2-7, with no clear D. Trimming left V 5 bases short and J 5 bases short, with 16 bases between. The germline V gene has CDR1 MNHEY and CDR2 SMNVEV (reference sequence). The CDR3 has 14 amino acids. CDR3 sequence (DNA): TGTGCCAGCAGTCAGTTCTTGGCGGCGGACGAGCAGTACTTC. Amino acid sequence: CASSQFLAADEQYF.

The chain carries TRBV2 and TRBJ2-7; 9 bases line up with TRBD1. Germline V gives CDR1 SNHLY, CDR2 FYNNEI. The CDR3 totals 14 residues. The J segment lost 4 bases and the V segment lost 6 bases, leaving 7 bases of the junction unmatched. The CDR3 loop is CASSYRGPPYEQYF. For the CDR3, the DNA is TGTGCCAGCAGCTACAGGGGGCCCCCTTACGAGCAGTACTTC. The full variable domain, completed using reference TRBV2 and TRBJ2-7, is EPEVTQTPSHQVTQMGQEVILRCVPISNHLYFYWYRQILGQKVEFLVSFYNNEISEKSEIFDDQFSVERPDGSNFTLKIRSTKLEDSAMYFCASSYRGPPYEQYFGPGTRLTVT.

The gene calls are TRBV5-1 and TRBJ1-2, with D perhaps TRBD1 (5 bases). Germline V gives CDR1 SGHRS, CDR2 YFSETQ. V was clipped by 1 base and J by 4 bases, with 20 bases between them. The CDR3 length is 17 residues. The CDR3 DNA sequence: TGCGCCAGCAGCTTGTCCGCCGGGGCGACAACCTTCTATGGCTACACCTTC. It translates to CASSLSAGATTFYGYTF.

This clone was counted only a few times. V usage is TRBV30 and J usage is TRBJ1-1; TRBD1 might be the D (5 bases). The germline gives CDR1 GTSNPN, CDR2 SVGIG (reference sequence). Trimming cost V 8 bases and J 5 bases, with 18 bases left between them. This CDR3 region has 13 residues. CDR3 bases: TGTGCCGGGGACCCAGGGTTGTGGACTGAAGCTTTCTTT. This encodes CAGDPGLWTEAFF.

A single count supports this clone. The chain uses TRBV28 and TRBJ2-7, with D possibly matching TRBD1 (6 bases). Germline V CDR1 and CDR2: MDHEN, SYDVKM. V gave up 4 bases and J gave up 4 bases, with 20 bases separating them. The CDR3 sequence is 16 residues long. The CDR3, as DNA: TGTGCCAGCAGTTCCATGTTGGTTGACAGGACTTACGAGCAGTACTTC. Its protein product is CASSSMLVDRTYEQYF.

Notes on this clone: One end of the junction fails to match germline, which may point to a read error. V is TRBV5-4 and J is TRBJ2-7; TRBD2 matches 14 bases. The CDR3 runs 16 residues. Germline values: CDR1 SGHNT, CDR2 YYREEE (reference sequence). The CDR3 is CASSSGTSGSSHEQYF. In nucleotides, the CDR3 is TGTGCCAGCAGCTCAGGGACTAGCGGGAGCTCCCACGAGCAGTACTTC.

The rearrangement links TRBV5-1 to TRBJ2-5; D is possibly TRBD2 (5 bases). The J call is doubtful: the DNA matches TRBJ2-7 better. This CDR3 has 16 amino acids. The germline CDR1 and CDR2 sequences are SGHRS and YFSETQ. The CDR3 sequence is CASSSNRLADRYEQYF. CDR3 nucleotides: TGCGCCAGCAGCTCCAATCGGCTAGCAGATAGGTACGAGCAGTACTTC.

The chain carries TRBV27 and TRBJ2-2; TRBD1 is a possible D gene (5 bases). The CDR3 sequence is 17 residues long. Germline CDR1 MNHEY, CDR2 SMNVEV (reference sequence). V was clipped by 5 bases and J by 5 bases, with 21 bases between them. The CDR3 sequence is CASSPLQGVAVTGELFF. The CDR3 nucleotides read TGTGCCAGCAGTCCACTCCAGGGTGTGGCTGTTACCGGGGAGCTGTTTTTT.

DNA for the CDR3: TGCGCCAGCAGCCCGCCGTTTCCCCTACATCAGCCCCAGCATTTT. It is translated as CASSPPFPLHQPQHF. V gene TRBV4-1 combines with J gene TRBJ1-5; no firm D call. Germline V gene sequence: CDR1 MGHRA, CDR2 YSYEKL. The CDR3 runs to 15 residues. V lost 4 bases and J lost 5, with 15 bases in between.

J is TRBJ2-7 and V is TRBV13; D not certain. Germline V lookup: CDR1 PRHDT, CDR2 FYEKMQ (reference sequence). This CDR3 spans 13 amino acids. Between the trimmed V and J ends, which lost 4 bases and 9 bases, there was a span of 16 bases. This CDR3 reads CASSSAWNLVQYF. DNA for the CDR3: TGTGCCAGCAGCTCGGCATGGAACCTGGTGCAGTACTTC.

This clone was detected once. The chain is built from TRBV19 and TRBJ1-2; 8 positions agree with TRBD1. The J segment lost 3 bases and the V segment lost 0 bases, leaving 6 bases of the junction unmatched. This CDR3 is 16 amino acids long. Germline values: CDR1 LNHDA, CDR2 SQIVND (reference sequence). The CDR3 DNA reads TGTGCCAGTAGTATAGATCCTGGACAGGGCTACTATGGCTACACCTTC. Translated: CASSIDPGQGYYGYTF.

The chain employs TRBV18 and TRBJ2-1, with TRBD2 matching 8 bases. The CDR3 contains 15 residues. Germline loops: CDR1 KGHSH, CDR2 LQKENI. With 3 bases clipped from V and 8 bases from J, the junction kept 9 bases outside the gene matches. This chain's CDR3 is CASSPPAGEGYEQFF. The CDR3 DNA is TGTGCCAGCTCACCCCCAGCGGGAGAAGGCTATGAGCAGTTCTTC.

The chain couples TRBV28 to TRBJ1-5; 10 bases line up with TRBD1. Germline CDR1 MDHEN, CDR2 SYDVKM. The CDR3 is made up of 15 amino acids. Trimming at V came to 2 bases and at J to 6 bases, leaving 4 bases not matched to a gene. The CDR3 sequence: CASSLRQGAGQPQHF. In DNA form, the CDR3 reads TGTGCCAGCAGTTTAAGACAGGGGGCCGGTCAGCCCCAGCATTTT.

The chain links TRBV28 to TRBJ1-1, with 7 bases fitting TRBD1. Germline trimming cut 10 bases from V and 11 bases from J; bases unmatched to any gene: 25. CDR3 length: 16 residues. CDR1 and CDR2 (germline): MDHEN, SYDVKM. CDR3 in amino acids: CATEALRGHGSGTAFF. The CDR3 nucleotides are TGTGCCACCGAAGCCTTGAGGGGGCATGGGTCGGGTACGGCTTTCTTT. The whole variable domain, filled in from reference TRBV28 and TRBJ1-1, reads DVKVTQSSRYLVKRTGEKVFLECVQDMDHENMFWYRQDPGLGLRLIYFSYDVKMKEKGDIPEGYSVSREKKERFSLILESASTNQTSMYLCATEALRGHGSGTAFFGQGTRLTVV.

The chain carries TRBV4-1 and TRBJ2-2, with D tentatively TRBD1 or TRBD2 (6 bases each). The CDR3 runs 18 residues. The V and J ends lost 0 bases and 4 bases respectively, with 18 bases between them. Germline V lookup: CDR1 MGHRA, CDR2 YSYEKL. The CDR3 spells CASSQERVGRGGTGELFF. CDR3 coding DNA: TGCGCCAGCAGCCAAGAGCGAGTCGGGAGAGGGGGCACCGGGGAGCTGTTTTTT.

The chain carries TRBV5-5 and TRBJ2-5, with D perhaps matching TRBD1 (5 bases). The CDR3 has 12 residues. V gave up 5 bases and J gave up 1 base, with 6 bases separating them. Germline CDR1 is SGHKS and CDR2 is YYEKEE (reference sequence). The CDR3 DNA reads as TGTGCCAGCAGGGACATCCAAGAGACCCAGTACTTC. Protein sequence: CASRDIQETQYF.

The chain is built from TRBV25-1 and TRBJ1-4; the D gene is possibly TRBD1 (6 bases). Germline CDR1 and CDR2: MGHDK and SYGVNS. CDR3 length equals 11 residues. Trimming removed 9 bases at V and 8 bases at J, with 10 bases between. The DNA for the CDR3 is TGTGCCAGTAGGGGGGAAGAAAAACTGTTTTTT. The encoded protein is CASRGEEKLFF.

The CDR3 spells CASSISSGTFYNEQFF. Here the CDR3 DNA reads TGTGCCAGTAGTATCTCTAGCGGGACGTTTTACAATGAGCAGTTCTTC. The rearrangement uses TRBV19 and TRBJ2-1; 9 bases are shared with TRBD2. V lost 3 bases, J lost 4 bases, and 7 bases stayed unmatched. The germline gives CDR1 LNHDA, CDR2 SQIVND (reference sequence). The length of the CDR3 is 16 residues.

This chain connects TRBV7-2 to TRBJ2-1; maybe TRBD1 (5 bases). The CDR3 contains 13 residues. The V gene's germline CDR1 is SGHTA and CDR2 FQGNSA. Trimming cost V 0 bases and J 5 bases, with 5 bases left between them. The DNA for the CDR3 is TGTGCCAGCAGCTTAGCAGGGGACAATGAGCAGTTCTTC. Translated: CASSLAGDNEQFF. The complete variable domain, with remaining parts taken from reference TRBV7-2 and TRBJ2-1, reads GAGVSQSPSNKVTEKGKDVELRCDPISGHTALYWYRQSLGQGLEFLIYFQGNSAPDKSGLPSDRFSAERTGGSVSTLTIQRTQQEDSAVYLCASSLAGDNEQFFGPGTRLTVL.